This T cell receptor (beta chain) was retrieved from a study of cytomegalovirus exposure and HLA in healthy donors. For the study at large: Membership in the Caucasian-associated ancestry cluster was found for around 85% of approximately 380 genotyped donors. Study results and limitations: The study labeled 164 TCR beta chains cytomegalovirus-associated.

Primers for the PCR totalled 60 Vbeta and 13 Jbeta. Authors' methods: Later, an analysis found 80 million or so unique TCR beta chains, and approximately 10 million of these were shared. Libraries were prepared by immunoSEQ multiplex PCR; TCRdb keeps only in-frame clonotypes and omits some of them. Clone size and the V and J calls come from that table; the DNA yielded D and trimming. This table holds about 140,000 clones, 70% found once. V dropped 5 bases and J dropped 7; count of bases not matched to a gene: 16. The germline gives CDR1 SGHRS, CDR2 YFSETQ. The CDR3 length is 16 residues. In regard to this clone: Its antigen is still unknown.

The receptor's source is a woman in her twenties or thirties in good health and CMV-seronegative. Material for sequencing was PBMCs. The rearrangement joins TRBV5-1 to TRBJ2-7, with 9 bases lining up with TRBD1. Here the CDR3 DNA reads TGCGCCAGCAGTCCCACCACCGGGACAGGGATTGGTGAGCAGTACTTC. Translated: CASSPTTGTGIGEQYF.